This TCR beta chain was found in a study of molecular identifiers for immune sequencing clone quantification. The CD8+CD4-CCR7+CD45RA+ phenotype defined the sorted naive CD8 T cells. Notes on the study in general: A shared barcode on identical TCR molecules could lead to underestimated sizes for highly expanded clones.

TCRdb reanalysed the PCR reads using MiXCR and keeps one entry per CDR3 protein. The sample yields 85,000 to 95,000 distinct CDR3 sequences, around 20% seen once. CDR3 length: 15 residues. Germline CDR1 is SGHTA and CDR2 is FQGNSA. The J segment lost 7 bases and the V segment lost 5 bases, leaving 5 bases of the junction unmatched. This clonotype was recorded many times. No antigen is known for it. The chain uses TRBV7-2 and TRBJ2-1; the match to TRBD2 covers 13 bases. The sample consisted of naive CD8+ T cells from blood, with Jurkat cell RNA spiked in. Subset described: FACS-sorted CD8+CD4-CCR7+CD45RA+ naive T cells. The source of this sequence is a human donor in good health. Some libraries in this study had Jurkat cell RNA spiked in. The CDR3 loop is CASSPGLAGANEQFF. The DNA for the CDR3 is TGTGCCAGCAGCCCCGGACTAGCGGGGGCAAATGAGCAGTTCTTC.